This T cell receptor (beta chain) was recorded in a study of T cells after posttransplantation cyclophosphamide. As regards this clone: Its antigen is undetermined.

Study observations and caveats: Later blood repertoires were often dominated by clones from the donor CD8+ memory compartment. Recipient CMV seropositivity and CMV reactivation strongly tracked TRB clonality. Tissue-infiltrating T cells from skin or gut overlapped little with blood T cells.

V gave up 1 base and J gave up 2 bases, with 9 bases separating them. Germline V lookup: CDR1 MGHRA, CDR2 YSYEKL. The CDR3 extends over 15 amino acids. A marrow graft followed busulfan-fludarabine conditioning, with cyclophosphamide on days +3 and +4. Produced via immunoSEQ multiplex PCR; TCRdb's table is partial and in-frame only. The repertoire holds some 11,000 clones, around four fifths seen once, with just over 15% in the top ten. The sample consisted of PBMCs, taken about 62 months after allogeneic stem cell transplant with posttransplant cyclophosphamide. The chain employs TRBV4-1 and TRBJ1-5; D remains unclear. This TCR came from a female patient aged 50-60 years who received an allogeneic stem cell transplant from a related donor, was CMV-positive, and had no GVHD. The graft donor may be the source of some T cells. This chain's CDR3 is CASSQGGSRNQPQHF. CDR3 nucleotide sequence: TGCGCCAGCAGCCAAGGAGGCAGTCGCAATCAGCCCCAGCATTTT.